The 18 T cell receptor beta chains given below trace back to one sample, sequenced in a study of cytomegalovirus exposure and HLA in healthy donors. The data were produced by immunoSEQ multiplex PCR, yet TCRdb's version contains in-frame clones alone and is incomplete. The sample yields approximately 160,000 clones, approximately 86% seen once. The sequencing sample was made of PBMCs. The receptors were sampled from a woman between 18 and 30 years old in good health and CMV-seronegative.

This clone appeared a few times. V and J are TRBV5-1 and TRBJ2-7; D ambiguous. V was pared by 0 bases and J by 5 bases, with 9 bases between. Germline lookup yields CDR1 SGHRS and CDR2 YFSETQ. This CDR3 has 13 amino acids. Here the CDR3 DNA reads TGCGCCAGCAGCTTGGACCCCCTAGACGAGCAGTACTTC. It translates to CASSLDPLDEQYF. Full variable domain (outside the CDR3, taken from reference TRBV5-1 and TRBJ2-7): KAGVTQTPRYLIKTRGQQVTLSCSPISGHRSVSWYQQTPGQGLQFLFEYFSETQRNKGNFPGRFSGRQFSNSRSEMNVSTLELGDSALYLCASSLDPLDEQYFGPGTRLTVT.

The CDR3 spells CASSGGTGRDNEQFF. CDR3 in DNA: TGTGCCAGCAGTGGCGGGACAGGGAGGGACAATGAGCAGTTCTTC. The chain employs TRBV6-4 and TRBJ2-1, with 9 bases lining up with TRBD1. The CDR3 sequence is 15 residues long. Unmatched junction bases numbered 6, after V lost 4 bases and J lost 5 bases. Germline V gene sequence: CDR1 MRHNA, CDR2 SNTAGT.

The chain uses TRBV5-1 and TRBJ1-2, with D uncertain. The germline V gene encodes CDR1 SGHRS and CDR2 YFSETQ. V gave up 1 base and J gave up 4 bases, with 20 bases separating them. The CDR3 is made up of 17 amino acids. The chain's CDR3 is CASSLTTGAGPGYGYTF. For the CDR3, the DNA is TGCGCCAGCAGCTTGACGACCGGTGCAGGTCCAGGCTATGGCTACACCTTC.

The chain combines TRBV5-1 with TRBJ2-4; D is possibly TRBD1 (6 bases). V lost 0 bases to trimming and J lost 8 bases, with 12 bases between them. The germline gives CDR1 SGHRS, CDR2 YFSETQ. There are 14 residues in the CDR3. CDR3 loop: CASSLGTVADIQYF. The CDR3, as DNA: TGCGCCAGCAGCTTGGGGACAGTGGCAGACATTCAGTACTTC.

The chain employs TRBV25-1 and TRBJ1-1; D unclear. The CDR3 totals 15 residues. Per germline, CDR1 MGHDK and CDR2 SYGVNS. The V end was cut by 4 bases, the J end by 0 bases, with 12 bases between. The CDR3 here is CASSGSQTMNTEAFF. DNA for the CDR3: TGTGCCAGCAGTGGGTCCCAAACTATGAACACTGAAGCTTTCTTT.

This CDR3 reads CASSEYYEQYF. CDR3 in DNA: TGTGCCAGCAGTGAATACTACGAGCAGTACTTC. This rearrangement joins TRBV6-1 to TRBJ2-7; D uncertain. Trimming stripped 2 bases from V and 3 bases from J, with 2 bases between. CDR1 and CDR2 (germline): MNHNS, SASEGT. CDR3 length equals 11 residues.

The genes are TRBV9 and TRBJ1-5; D is unresolved. The germline gives CDR1 SGDLS, CDR2 YYNGEE. This CDR3 contains 13 residues. V was pared by 3 bases and J by 6 bases, with 10 bases between. The CDR3 sequence: CASSGSEFQPQHF. The DNA of the CDR3 is TGTGCCAGCAGCGGGAGTGAGTTTCAGCCCCAGCATTTT.

The chain uses TRBV9 and TRBJ1-2; no firm D call. The ends were cut back, 0 bases at V and 5 bases at J, with 14 bases in the middle. Germline assignment: CDR1 SGDLS and CDR2 YYNGEE. This CDR3 comprises 15 residues. CDR3 loop: CASSVVPTVEYGYTF. Written as DNA, the CDR3 is TGTGCCAGCAGCGTAGTACCCACAGTCGAATATGGCTACACCTTC.

This clone appeared a single time. V gene TRBV6-4 combines with J gene TRBJ2-2, with D unclear. Germline V gene lookup returns CDR1 MRHNA and CDR2 SNTAGT. V lost 8 bases to trimming and J lost 0 bases, with 10 bases between them. There are 14 residues in the CDR3. This chain's CDR3 is CASPRVSNTGELFF. The DNA of the CDR3 is TGTGCCAGCCCTCGAGTATCGAACACCGGGGAGCTGTTTTTT.

J is TRBJ1-1 and V is TRBV29-1, with a tentative D call TRBD1 (5 bases). This CDR3 region has 12 residues. Germline CDR1 is SQVTM and CDR2 is ANQGSEA. Trimming took 3 bases from V and 1 from J, leaving 6 bases between them. The CDR3 nucleotides read TGCAGCGTTGACAGGGAGAACACTGAAGCTTTCTTT. Translating gives CSVDRENTEAFF.

This clone appeared a single time. In DNA, the CDR3 is TGTGCCAGCAGTGAAGGGACAGGGATAACCAATGGCTACACCTTC. Translating gives CASSEGTGITNGYTF. The chain employs TRBV6-1 and TRBJ1-2, with 8 bases fitting TRBD1. CDR3 length: 15 amino acids. Germline V lookup: CDR1 MNHNS, CDR2 SASEGT. The V segment lost 1 base and the J segment 6 bases; nucleotides outside the gene matches: 7.

V and J are TRBV27 and TRBJ2-7; a weak D match, TRBD2 (6 bases). The CDR3 is 16 residues long. Trimming took 6 bases from V and 3 from J, leaving 21 bases between them. Germline V gives CDR1 MNHEY, CDR2 SMNVEV (reference sequence). CDR3 DNA: TGTGCCAGCAGCCGGGAGTGGAGGACATTCGTCTACGAGCAGTACTTC. Encoded protein: CASSREWRTFVYEQYF.

The V call is TRBV19, the J call TRBJ1-2, with D possibly TRBD1 on 5 matching bases. Trimming removed 2 bases at V and 7 bases at J, with 14 bases between. Germline values: CDR1 LNHDA, CDR2 SQIVND (reference sequence). The CDR3 sequence is 14 residues long. For the CDR3, the DNA is TGTGCCAGTAGTATAATATCCAGGGCCCGTGGCTACACCTTC. It is translated as CASSIISRARGYTF. The full variable domain, its missing parts supplied by reference TRBV19 and TRBJ1-2, is DGGITQSPKYLFRKEGQNVTLSCEQNLNHDAMYWYRQDPGQGLRLIYYSQIVNDFQKGDIAEGYSVSREKKESFPLTVTSAQKNPTAFYLCASSIISRARGYTFGSGTRLTVV.

This clone turned up a few times. The chain joins TRBV10-2 to TRBJ2-3; D uncertain. V shed 4 bases and J shed 4 bases, with 3 bases lying between them. The CDR3 loop spans 11 amino acids. Per the germline V gene, CDR1 is WSHSY and CDR2 is SAAADI. CDR3 sequence: CASSAADTQYF. The CDR3 DNA reads TGCGCCAGCAGTGCAGCAGATACGCAGTATTTT.

The chain recombines TRBV29-1 with TRBJ1-5; TRBD1 agrees at 9 bases. The CDR3 spans 15 residues. CDR1 and CDR2 from the germline V gene are SQVTM and ANQGSEA. Unmatched junction bases numbered 8, after V lost 4 bases and J lost 4 bases. The CDR3 protein is CSVGASGTGNQPQHF. The CDR3 DNA reads TGCAGCGTTGGGGCATCCGGGACAGGGAATCAGCCCCAGCATTTT.

V and J are TRBV6-6 and TRBJ2-1; 9 bases map to TRBD1. Germline V CDR1 and CDR2: MNHNY, SVGAGI (reference sequence). CDR3 length: 15 amino acids. The trim removed 9 bases at V and 5 bases at J, leaving 11 bases unmatched. In DNA form, the CDR3 reads TGTGCCAGTCGAACCGGGACAGGGTGGAACAATGAGCAGTTCTTC. Translating it yields CASRTGTGWNNEQFF.

The rearrangement uses TRBV6-5 and TRBJ1-1; 7 nucleotides align to TRBD1. V dropped 5 bases and J dropped 2; count of bases not matched to a gene: 5. The CDR3 is 14 residues long. The germline V gene has CDR1 MNHEY and CDR2 SVGAGI. The chain's CDR3 is CASSLQGVNTEAFF. The CDR3 DNA reads as TGTGCCAGCAGTCTCCAGGGGGTTAACACTGAAGCTTTCTTT.

CDR3 residues: CASRGTGSNQPQHF. As DNA, the CDR3 is TGTGCCAGCAGAGGGACAGGTTCCAATCAGCCCCAGCATTTT. The V gene is TRBV2, the J gene TRBJ1-5; TRBD1 matches at 8 bases. The germline CDR1 and CDR2 sequences are SNHLY and FYNNEI. V was clipped by 6 bases and J by 3 bases; unmatched bases: 4. This CDR3 comprises 14 residues.